Listed here is a single T cell receptor (beta chain). This clonotype was picked up many times. This receptor's antigen is unknown. No base-level quality is on record; no much larger clone is a single base apart. Explained via the paper, the treatment or condition label denotes: allogeneic hematopoietic cell transplantation with graft depleted of TCRalphabeta T cells and CD19 B cells. The children who served as transplant recipients had been given grafts of TCRalphabeta/CD19-depleted allogeneic hematopoietic cells. Trimming takes 8 bases from V and 7 bases from J, and the germline ends sit 18 bases apart. The CDR3 numbers 15 residues from cysteine through phenylalanine. The entry retains the CDR3 DNA only, 45 bases that are in frame from base 1. CDR1 MDHEN and CDR2 SYDVKM are derived from the germline V gene. Preparation of the library involved PCR. Sequencing relied on an Illumina HiSeq 2500. Molecular barcoding was employed in the preparation of TCR libraries, with unique molecular identifiers being used to normalize TCRbeta repertoire quantification. TCRdb passed the public sequencing reads through fastp at Q25 and MiXCR, retaining productive beta sequences. Each record represents a unique CDR3 protein, reported with the most common genes and DNA among its rows. The table for this sample lists about 580,000 distinct CDR3 sequences; 20% to 25% of them were counted only once. The ten largest clones take up 13% to 15% of the sample.

These data belong to a study of T-cell reconstitution after alpha-beta-depleted transplantation in children listed by TCRdb under 2016. Notes on the research overall: Using TCR repertoire profiling, the study followed T-cell immune reconstitution in a quantitative way in children after TCRalphabeta/CD19-depleted allogeneic hematopoietic cell transplantation.

Study-wide findings and limitations: The apparently early recovery of alphabetaT-cell counts about two months after transplant reportedly depended on only several hundred rapidly expanded clones that came from non-depleted graft cells. Hyperexpanded clone frequencies declined over subsequent months; after one year, T-cell counts and TCRbeta diversity were mostly attributed to newly produced T cells. In some patients, high TCRbeta diversity at day 60 was attributed to recipient T cells and intrathymic progenitors that had survived conditioning.

This TCR was recovered from a boy under three years old who had a stem cell transplant for acute myeloid leukemia, so the T cells may come from the graft donor. The V and J genes are TRBV28 and TRBJ1-6, with the D segment identity uncertain. The sequencing here drew on PBMCs, mostly from graft donor cells, taken 360 days after TCRalphabeta/CD19-depleted stem cell transplant. For the CDR3, the sequence is CASQLKGRWNSPLHF. The DNA sequence is as follows: TGTGCCAGCCAACTGAAGGGAAGATGGAATTCACCCCTCCACTTT.